A selection of T cell receptor beta chains follows, all from one sample in a study of blood T cell repertoires in COVID-19. Profiling relied on immunoSEQ multiplex PCR, and the TCRdb table lists in-frame clones only, not all of them. The table includes roughly 200,000 clones, approximately 78% detected once. The sample taken for sequencing was peripheral blood. Receptors originate from a woman older than 75 with active or convalescent COVID-19. The CDR3 runs from the conserved cysteine through the conserved F or W.

TRBJ1-1 | TRBV15 | CATSRDQYTEAFF
TRBJ2-3 | TRBV2 | CASGGAGTDTQYF
TRBJ1-5 | TRBV19 | CASSLQGMNQPQHF
TRBJ2-3 | TRBV4-1 | CASSYYLTGTSGGLSTDTQYF
TRBJ1-1 | TRBV25-1 | CASSHRGGGTEAFF
TRBJ1-1 | TRBV14 | CASSQDPGEPEAFF
TRBJ2-1 | TRBV18 | CASVTGTGSHNEQFF
TRBJ1-6 | TRBV15 | CATSRGRDFSPLHF
TRBJ2-3 | TRBV5-4 | CASSRGTSGLTDTQYF
TRBJ1-1 | TRBV6-6 | CASSYTTSMNTEAFF
TRBJ1-4 | TRBV18 | CASSPFSWQQVGEKLFF
TRBJ1-2 | TRBV5-6 | CASSWDRGRVGYTF
TRBJ2-3 | TRBV5-4 | CASSLLLAGPNTDTQYF
TRBJ1-6 | TRBV30 | CAWSLQANSPLHF
TRBJ1-6 | TRBV28 | CASSLIGRGRNSPLHF
TRBJ1-2 | TRBV19 | CASLGSGERTGNYGYTF
TRBJ2-7 | TRBV5-4 | CASSARQGRYEQYF
TRBJ1-1 | TRBV3-1/TRBV3-2 | CASSQVHGTEAFF
TRBJ2-5 | TRBV2 | CASSVRRGIEETQYF
TRBJ1-2 | TRBV27 | CASGLVSGWYTF
TRBJ1-5 | TRBV11-2 | CASSLSGVQPQHF
TRBJ2-3 | TRBV5-1 | CASSLAGTSGGADTQYF
TRBJ2-5 | TRBV3-1/TRBV3-2 | CASSRLYIETQYF
TRBJ2-7 | TRBV6-2/TRBV6-3 | CASNPSGTATYEQYF
TRBJ2-7 | TRBV13 | CASSPGTGGHEQYF
TRBJ1-1 | TRBV29-1 | CSALGGASITEAFF
TRBJ2-2 | TRBV7-8 | CASKRDRGRAATGELFF
TRBJ1-3 | TRBV6-6 | CASSSDRITGNTIYF
TRBJ1-6 | TRBV7-8 | CASSLPGDSPLHF
TRBJ2-1 | TRBV18 | CASSPPNEVGEQFF
TRBJ1-1 | TRBV5-1 | CASSSARAHTEAFF
TRBJ2-1 | TRBV19 | CASSIFGNGPTLGSHRGPYNEQFF
TRBJ2-5 | TRBV5-4 | CASSLSGGAETQYF
TRBJ2-3 | TRBV5-1 | CASSRGSGGASTDTQYF
TRBJ2-2 | TRBV5-1 | CASRREAGRNTGELFF
TRBJ1-3 | TRBV3-1/TRBV3-2 | CASSQSVGNTIYF
TRBJ2-5 | TRBV28 | CASSSLEETQYF
TRBJ1-6 | TRBV2 | CASSTTGGASPLHF
TRBJ1-5 | TRBV5-1 | CASSFGGQGVNQPQHF
TRBJ1-1 | TRBV19 | CASSTRQFGRAFF
TRBJ2-1 | TRBV29-1 | CSLRLGTYNEQFF
TRBJ2-1 | TRBV6-6 | CASRRGTSGGKDEQFF
TRBJ2-1 | TRBV6-5 | CASHPWEVVWNEQFF
TRBJ2-2 | TRBV3-1/TRBV3-2 | CASSISGGWTGELFF
TRBJ2-5 | TRBV5-1 | CASRLTINGGGETQYF
TRBJ2-7 | TRBV28 | CASRDDRDYEQYF
TRBJ2-7 | TRBV21-1 | CASSKVGGERFYEQYF
TRBJ1-1 | TRBV20-1 | CSASSQGNAFF
TRBJ2-5 | TRBV3-1/TRBV3-2 | CASSQRQGGQETQYF